Sequencing of this T cell receptor beta chain was carried out in a study of control samples from healthy donors and cancer patients. The assay was immunoSEQ multiplex PCR, and TCRdb's table has in-frame clones only and misses some. The table includes 200,000 or so clones, about 93% detected once. Germline CDR1 and CDR2: KGHSH and LQKENI. The CDR3 has 13 residues. Trimming took 4 bases from V and 5 from J, leaving 11 bases between them. The gene calls are TRBV18 and TRBJ2-5, with D maybe TRBD1 (6 bases). The sample consisted of blood. The clonotype was recovered from a man aged 50-59 years in good health. This CDR3 reads CASSLGQPETQYF. The CDR3 nucleotides are TGTGCCAGCTCACTAGGACAGCCGGAGACCCAGTACTTC.